A single TCR beta chain is shown here with its context. The sample is drawn from a study of blood T cell repertoires in COVID-19. Sequenced by immunoSEQ multiplex PCR; TCRdb stores in-frame clones only, minus some. This sample has roughly 160,000 clones; 87% occur once, and the top ten carry 3% to 4%. V lost 3 bases, J lost 10 bases, and 10 bases stayed unmatched. This CDR3 is built from 15 residues. The germline V gene encodes CDR1 MNHNS and CDR2 SASEGT. This chain links TRBV6-1 with TRBJ1-5; 9 positions match TRBD1. This sequence originates from a woman aged 55-70 years who had recovered from COVID-19. Sequenced input: peripheral blood. In DNA, the CDR3 is TGTGCCAGCAGTGACCAGAGGGACAGGGATAACCCCCAGCATTTT. It codes for CASSDQRDRDNPQHF.